The 13 T cell receptor beta chains listed next were all sequenced from one sample in a study of T cells in Graves' hyperthyroidism and ophthalmopathy. There were TCR beta CDR3 regions amplified from RNA transcripts. In the first-round RT-PCR of the TCR CDR3, the HTBI primer set was used. TCRdb re-derived calls from the multiplex PCR reads in MiXCR, one entry per CDR3 protein. Found here are roughly 550,000 distinct CDR3 sequences, about 15% of them singletons; the top ten hold about 29%. Sequenced sample: blood. The source of these receptors is a woman in her twenties or thirties with Graves' ophthalmopathy.

This clonotype was observed at least ten times. The V gene is TRBV4-1, the J gene TRBJ2-3, with 8 bases that match TRBD2. Germline V CDR1 and CDR2: MGHRA, YSYEKL. The V segment lost 2 bases and the J segment 4 bases; nucleotides outside the gene matches: 2. The CDR3 extends over 14 amino acids. The CDR3 DNA is TGCGCCAGCAGCCAAAGAGCGGGAGCAGATACGCAGTATTTT. Protein: CASSQRAGADTQYF.

This clonotype was counted many times. The V gene is TRBV6-5, the J gene TRBJ2-1; D remains ambiguous. Germline lookup yields CDR1 MNHEY and CDR2 SVGAGI. The V end was cut by 2 bases, the J end by 4 bases, with 15 bases between. The CDR3 totals 16 residues. CDR3 coding DNA: TGTGCCAGCAGTTACACTCATAGGACCGATTACAATGAGCAGTTCTTC. This gives the protein CASSYTHRTDYNEQFF.

V gene TRBV5-1 combines with J gene TRBJ2-2; D is uncertain. Deletions cut 0 bases from V and 2 bases from J, with 8 bases between. The V gene's germline CDR1 is SGHRS and CDR2 YFSETQ. CDR3 length equals 15 residues. The CDR3, as DNA: TGCGCCAGCAGCTTGGAATGGTTAAACACCGGGGAGCTGTTTTTT. This sequence encodes CASSLEWLNTGELFF.

This clonotype was seen ten or more times. The rearrangement links TRBV6-1 to TRBJ2-5, with D unclear. V gave up 4 bases and J gave up 2 bases, with 11 bases separating them. This CDR3 has 14 amino acids. Germline V gene data show CDR1 as MNHNS and CDR2 as SASEGT. CDR3 sequence: CASSGQMTQETQYF. The CDR3 region has the DNA TGTGCCAGCAGTGGGCAGATGACACAAGAGACCCAGTACTTC.

The gene calls are TRBV6-2 or TRBV6-3 and TRBJ2-1; unclear D gene. Deletions cut 6 bases from V and 3 bases from J, with 12 bases between. Germline CDR1 and CDR2: MNHEY and SVGEGT. The CDR3 spans 14 residues. The CDR3: CASRQTIGYNEQFF. In DNA form, the CDR3 reads TGTGCCAGCAGACAGACAATTGGCTACAATGAGCAGTTCTTC.

The chain recombines TRBV11-2 with TRBJ1-6, with TRBD1 identical over 7 bases. J was trimmed by 9 bases and V by 0 bases; bases with no gene match: 5. CDR3 size: 15 residues. Germline V lookup: CDR1 SGHAT, CDR2 FQNNGV. Written as DNA, the CDR3 is TGTGCCAGCAGCTTAGAAACAGGGGTGTTTTCACCCCTCCACTTT. Its protein is CASSLETGVFSPLHF. Supplemented by reference TRBV11-2 and TRBJ1-6, the full variable domain reads EAGVAQSPRYKIIEKRQSVAFWCNPISGHATLYWYQQILGQGPKLLIQFQNNGVVDDSQLPKDRFSAERLKGVDSTLKIQPAKLEDSAVYLCASSLETGVFSPLHFGNGTRLTVT.

This clonotype was recorded at least ten times. The gene calls are TRBV30 and TRBJ2-7; TRBD2 aligns across 12 bases. Germline CDR1 and CDR2: GTSNPN and SVGIG (reference sequence). The CDR3 sequence is 15 residues long. Trimming removed 5 bases from V and 6 bases from J; junction bases left unmatched: 11. The CDR3: CAWATSGSLGREQYF. DNA for the CDR3: TGTGCCTGGGCGACTAGCGGGAGTTTGGGACGCGAGCAGTACTTC.

This clonotype was counted many times. The chain employs TRBV4-2 and TRBJ2-5; a weak D match, TRBD2 (6 bases). The CDR3 loop spans 16 amino acids. Germline V lookup: CDR1 LGHNA, CDR2 YNFKEQ. Between the trimmed V and J ends, which lost 1 base and 3 bases, there was a span of 15 bases. For the CDR3, the DNA is TGTGCCAGCAGCCAAGTCGCCGGGAGAGGTGAAGAGACCCAGTACTTC. Its protein is CASSQVAGRGEETQYF.

This rearrangement joins TRBV6-5 to TRBJ2-7; 8 bases align to TRBD1. Germline CDR1 is MNHEY and CDR2 is SVGAGI. This CDR3 is built from 16 residues. J gave up 2 bases and V 0 bases, and 6 bases lay outside the gene matches. This CDR3 is CASSYSLGQATYEQYF. For the CDR3, the DNA is TGTGCCAGCAGTTACTCCTTGGGACAGGCCACCTACGAGCAGTACTTC.

CDR3 residues: CASSLQADEQFF. CDR3 nucleotide sequence: TGTGCCAGCAGCCTTCAGGCAGATGAGCAGTTCTTC. The chain employs TRBV14 and TRBJ2-1; D is unclear. Germline CDR1 is SGHDN and CDR2 is FVKESK. The CDR3 spans 12 residues. V dropped 4 bases and J dropped 8 bases, with 9 bases sitting between them.

This chain uses TRBV6-6 with TRBJ2-1; D gene ambiguous. Germline-derived CDR1 and CDR2 are MNHNY and SVGAGI (reference sequence). The CDR3 runs to 17 residues. Trimming left V 0 bases short and J 0 bases short, with 12 bases between. CDR3 protein: CASSYSRSATSYNEQFF. The CDR3 DNA is TGTGCCAGCAGTTACTCAAGGTCGGCCACCTCCTACAATGAGCAGTTCTTC.

V and J are TRBV18 and TRBJ2-1; weak D call: TRBD2 (6 bases). Per the germline V gene, CDR1 is KGHSH and CDR2 is LQKENI. The ends were cut back, 5 bases at V and 2 bases at J, with 13 bases in the middle. The CDR3 has 15 amino acids. The CDR3 here is CASSTAGGAYNEQFF. In nucleotides, the CDR3 is TGTGCCAGCTCAACAGCGGGTGGAGCCTACAATGAGCAGTTCTTC.

This clonotype came up a few times. Because it lacks the conserved phenylalanine or tryptophan at the end, this CDR3 is likely a read error. This rearrangement joins TRBV7-8 to TRBJ2-7; D may be TRBD1 (5 bases). Germline V gene sequence: CDR1 SGHVS, CDR2 FQNEAQ. This CDR3 has 14 residues. In DNA, the CDR3 is TGTGCAACCCTCGCTGGGGCAGGACACTACGAGCAGTACCTC. It encodes CATLAGAGHYEQYL.